This is a list of T cell receptor beta chains from one sample in a study of chemoradiotherapy in HPV16-positive cancers. Here immunoSEQ multiplex PCR was the method, and the copy in TCRdb shows in-frame clones only, minus some. The data show 1,500 to 2,500 clones, around 90% seen once. Material: tumor tissue, obtained from a patient who underwent chemoradiotherapy. All receptors derive from a human donor with HPV-associated anogenital cancer. Each CDR3 is given without its conserved first and last residue. Rows give clone size only sometimes, using once, few, many, or a class for an expanded clone.

>TRBV5-1|NA|TRBJ1-6
ASSPLGQNNSPLH
>TRBV7-7|NA|TRBJ2-7
ASSLAKGASYEQY
>TRBV9|NA|TRBJ2-5
ASQPGTLIGGQETQY
>TRBV30|NA|TRBJ1-3
AWGSAGNTIY
>TRBV2|NA|TRBJ1-2
ASSKGQGHNYGYT
>TRBV10-3|NA|TRBJ1-1
ALRTDLNTEAF
>TRBV7-9|NA|TRBJ2-2
ASSLEARTGRTGELF
>TRBV4-3|once|TRBJ2-7
ASSQEGGIKQY
>TRBV5-5|NA|TRBJ1-5
ASSPGGGGNQPQH
>TRBV20-1|few|TRBJ2-7
SASGGGEQY
>TRBV9|NA|TRBJ1-2
ASSASAAYGYT
>TRBV7-9|NA|TRBJ2-5
ASSLQGQGGPETQY
>TRBV6-5|NA|TRBJ1-1
ASRGPTEAF
>TRBV11-3|NA|TRBJ2-3
ASSLLPGPRDTQY
>TRBV4-2|NA|TRBJ2-3
ASSQDRTSGGTRTDTQY
>TRBV7-9|NA|TRBJ1-5
ASSHLTGDQPQH
>TRBV28|NA|TRBJ1-2
ASSLSGQGPVRYGYT